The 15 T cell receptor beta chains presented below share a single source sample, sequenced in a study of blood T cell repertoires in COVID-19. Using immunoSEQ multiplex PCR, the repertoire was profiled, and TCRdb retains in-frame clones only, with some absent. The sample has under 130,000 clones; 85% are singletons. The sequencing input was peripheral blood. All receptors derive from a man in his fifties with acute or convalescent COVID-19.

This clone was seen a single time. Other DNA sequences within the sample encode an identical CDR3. CDR3 residues: CASSQGGDSPLHF. The CDR3, as DNA: TGTGCCAGCAGCCAAGGTGGAGATTCACCCCTCCACTTT. V and J are TRBV3-1 (or the pseudogene TRBV3-2) and TRBJ1-6, with D hard to call. This CDR3 comprises 13 residues. V was trimmed by 1 base and J by 8 bases, leaving 6 bases between them. Germline CDR1 LGHDT, CDR2 YNNKEL (reference sequence).

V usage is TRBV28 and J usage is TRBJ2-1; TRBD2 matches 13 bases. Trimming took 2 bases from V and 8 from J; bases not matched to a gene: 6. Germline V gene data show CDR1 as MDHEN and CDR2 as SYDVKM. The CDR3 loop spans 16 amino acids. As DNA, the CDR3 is TGTGCCAGCAGTTTACCACTAGCGGGGGGGCGCGATGAGCAGTTCTTC. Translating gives CASSLPLAGGRDEQFF.

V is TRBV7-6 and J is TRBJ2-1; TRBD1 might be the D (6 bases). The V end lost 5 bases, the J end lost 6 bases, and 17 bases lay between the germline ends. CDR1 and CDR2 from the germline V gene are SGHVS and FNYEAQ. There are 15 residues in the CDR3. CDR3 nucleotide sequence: TGTGCCAGCAGCAACCAGGGGCGTCTAGGCAATGAGCAGTTCTTC. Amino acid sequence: CASSNQGRLGNEQFF.

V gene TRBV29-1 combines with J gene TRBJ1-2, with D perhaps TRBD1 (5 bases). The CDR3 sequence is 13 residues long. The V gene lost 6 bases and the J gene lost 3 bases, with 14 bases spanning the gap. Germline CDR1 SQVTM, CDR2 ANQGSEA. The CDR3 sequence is CSVSPQEYYGYTF. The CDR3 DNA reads TGCAGCGTCTCCCCACAGGAATACTATGGCTACACCTTC.

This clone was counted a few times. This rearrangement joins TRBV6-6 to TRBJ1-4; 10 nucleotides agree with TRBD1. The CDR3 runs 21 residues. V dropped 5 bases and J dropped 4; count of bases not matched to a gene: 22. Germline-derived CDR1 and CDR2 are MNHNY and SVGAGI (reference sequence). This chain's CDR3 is CASSQKREDRGRRGVNEKLFF. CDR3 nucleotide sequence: TGTGCCAGCAGTCAAAAGCGAGAAGACAGGGGGCGCAGGGGAGTTAATGAAAAACTGTTTTTT.

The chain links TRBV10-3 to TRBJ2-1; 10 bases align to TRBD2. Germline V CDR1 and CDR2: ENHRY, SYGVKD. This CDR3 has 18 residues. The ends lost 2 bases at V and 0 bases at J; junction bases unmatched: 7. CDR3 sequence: CAISEGSGRPGSYNEQFF. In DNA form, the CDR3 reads TGTGCCATCAGTGAGGGTAGCGGGAGGCCGGGCTCCTACAATGAGCAGTTCTTC.

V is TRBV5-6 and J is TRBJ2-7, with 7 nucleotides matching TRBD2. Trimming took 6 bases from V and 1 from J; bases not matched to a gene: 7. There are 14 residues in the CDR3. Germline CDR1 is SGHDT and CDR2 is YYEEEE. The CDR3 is CASMGRVGSYEQYF. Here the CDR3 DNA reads TGTGCCAGCATGGGGAGGGTTGGGTCCTACGAGCAGTACTTC. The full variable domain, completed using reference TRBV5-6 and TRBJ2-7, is DAGVTQSPTHLIKTRGQQVTLRCSPKSGHDTVSWYQQALGQGPQFIFQYYEEEERQRGNFPDRFSGHQFPNYSSELNVNALLLGDSALYLCASMGRVGSYEQYFGPGTRLTVT.

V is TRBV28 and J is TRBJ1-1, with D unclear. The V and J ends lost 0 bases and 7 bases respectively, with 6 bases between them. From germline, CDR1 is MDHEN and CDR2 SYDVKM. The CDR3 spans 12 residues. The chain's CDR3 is CASSLWGVEAFF. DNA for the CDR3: TGTGCCAGCAGTTTATGGGGAGTTGAAGCTTTCTTT.

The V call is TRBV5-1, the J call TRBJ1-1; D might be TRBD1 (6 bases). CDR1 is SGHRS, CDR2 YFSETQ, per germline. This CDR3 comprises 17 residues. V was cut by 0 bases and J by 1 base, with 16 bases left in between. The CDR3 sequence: CASSLAFGTGQNTEAFF. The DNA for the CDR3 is TGCGCCAGCAGCTTGGCCTTTGGGACGGGACAGAACACTGAAGCTTTCTTT.

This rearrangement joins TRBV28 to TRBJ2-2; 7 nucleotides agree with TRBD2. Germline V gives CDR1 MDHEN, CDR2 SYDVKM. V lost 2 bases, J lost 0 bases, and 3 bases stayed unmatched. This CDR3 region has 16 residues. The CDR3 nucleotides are TGTGCCAGCAGTTTAGCGGGGGACGCGAACACCGGGGAGCTGTTTTTT. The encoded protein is CASSLAGDANTGELFF.

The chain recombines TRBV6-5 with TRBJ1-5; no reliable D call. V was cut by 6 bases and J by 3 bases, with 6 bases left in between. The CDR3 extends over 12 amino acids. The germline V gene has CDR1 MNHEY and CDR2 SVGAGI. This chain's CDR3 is CASSLDNQPQHF. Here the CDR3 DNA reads TGTGCCAGCAGCCTAGACAATCAGCCCCAGCATTTT.

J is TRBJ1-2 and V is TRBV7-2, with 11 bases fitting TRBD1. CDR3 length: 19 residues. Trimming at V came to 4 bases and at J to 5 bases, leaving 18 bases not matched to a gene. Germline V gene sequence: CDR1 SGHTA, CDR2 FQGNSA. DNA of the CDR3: TGTGCCAGCAGCTACACGCCCGGGACAGGGGGGCCTGCTTCGTATGGCTACACCTTC. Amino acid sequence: CASSYTPGTGGPASYGYTF. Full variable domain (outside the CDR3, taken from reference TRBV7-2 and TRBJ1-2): GAGVSQSPSNKVTEKGKDVELRCDPISGHTALYWYRQSLGQGLEFLIYFQGNSAPDKSGLPSDRFSAERTGGSVSTLTIQRTQQEDSAVYLCASSYTPGTGGPASYGYTFGSGTRLTVV.

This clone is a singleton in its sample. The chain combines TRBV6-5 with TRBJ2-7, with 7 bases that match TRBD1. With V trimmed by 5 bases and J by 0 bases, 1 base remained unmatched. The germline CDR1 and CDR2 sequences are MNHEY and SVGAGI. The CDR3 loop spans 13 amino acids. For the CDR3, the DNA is TGTGCCAGCAGTCGACAGGGCTCCTACGAGCAGTACTTC. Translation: CASSRQGSYEQYF.

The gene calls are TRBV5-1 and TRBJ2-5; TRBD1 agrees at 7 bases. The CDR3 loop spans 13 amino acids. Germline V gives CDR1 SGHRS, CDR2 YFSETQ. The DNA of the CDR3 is TGCGCAACCCACGAGGGGGCAAGGGAGACCCAGTACTTC. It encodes CATHEGARETQYF.

DNA of the CDR3: TGTGCCAGCAAAAACGGGGGGCTCTACGAGCAGTACTTC. Its protein is CASKNGGLYEQYF. J is TRBJ2-7 and V is TRBV28; weak D call: TRBD2 (7 bases). The CDR3 extends over 13 amino acids. Trimming pared 7 bases from V and 3 bases from J, leaving 13 bases between. Per germline, CDR1 MDHEN and CDR2 SYDVKM. Using reference TRBV28 and TRBJ2-7 for the parts outside the CDR3, the full variable domain is DVKVTQSSRYLVKRTGEKVFLECVQDMDHENMFWYRQDPGLGLRLIYFSYDVKMKEKGDIPEGYSVSREKKERFSLILESASTNQTSMYLCASKNGGLYEQYFGPGTRLTVT.